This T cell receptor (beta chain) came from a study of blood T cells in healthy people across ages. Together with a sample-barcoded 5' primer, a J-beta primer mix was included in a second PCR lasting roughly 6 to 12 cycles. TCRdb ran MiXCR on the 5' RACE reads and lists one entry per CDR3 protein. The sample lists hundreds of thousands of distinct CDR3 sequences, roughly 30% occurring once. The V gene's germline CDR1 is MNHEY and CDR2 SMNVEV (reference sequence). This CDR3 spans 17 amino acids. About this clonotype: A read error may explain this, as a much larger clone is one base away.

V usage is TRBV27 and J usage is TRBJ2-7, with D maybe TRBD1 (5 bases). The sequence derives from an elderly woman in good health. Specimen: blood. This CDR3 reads CASGLGGGAGHSYEQYF. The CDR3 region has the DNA TGTGCCAGCGGTTTAGGTGGTGGGGCCGGGCACTCCTACGAGCAGTACTTC.